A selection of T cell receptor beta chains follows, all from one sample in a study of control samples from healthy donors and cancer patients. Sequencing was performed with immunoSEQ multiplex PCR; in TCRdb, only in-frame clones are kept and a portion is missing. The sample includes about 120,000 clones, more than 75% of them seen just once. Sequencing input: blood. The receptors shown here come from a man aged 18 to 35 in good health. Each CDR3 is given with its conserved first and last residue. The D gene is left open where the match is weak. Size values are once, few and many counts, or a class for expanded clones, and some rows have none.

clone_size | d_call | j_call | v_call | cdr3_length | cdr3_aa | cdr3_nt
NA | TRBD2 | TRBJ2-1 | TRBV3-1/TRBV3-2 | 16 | CASSQDIAGWGNEQFF | TGTGCCAGCAGCCAAGATATAGCGGGATGGGGCAATGAGCAGTTCTTC
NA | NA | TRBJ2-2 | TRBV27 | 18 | CASSLLGVATTNTGELFF | TGTGCCAGCAGTCTCTTAGGGGTAGCTACTACGAACACCGGGGAGCTGTTTTTT
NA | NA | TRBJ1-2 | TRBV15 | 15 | CATSRANPANYGYTF | TGTGCCACCAGCAGAGCGAACCCGGCTAACTATGGCTACACCTTC
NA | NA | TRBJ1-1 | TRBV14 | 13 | CASSQRLNTEAFF | TGTGCCAGCAGCCAACGCCTGAACACTGAAGCTTTCTTT
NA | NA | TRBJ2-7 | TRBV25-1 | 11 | CASSRRGEQYF | TGTGCCAGCAGTAGGAGGGGTGAGCAGTACTTC
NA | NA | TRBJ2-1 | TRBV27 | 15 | CASSSLSRGNNEQFF | TGTGCCAGCAGCTCCTTATCGAGAGGGAATAATGAGCAGTTCTTC
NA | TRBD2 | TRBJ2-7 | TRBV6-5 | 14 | CASSWTSGIDEQYF | TGTGCCAGCAGTTGGACTAGCGGCATTGACGAGCAGTACTTC
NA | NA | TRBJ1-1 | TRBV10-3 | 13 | CAISDQDLTEAFF | TGTGCCATCAGTGACCAGGACCTCACTGAAGCTTTCTTT
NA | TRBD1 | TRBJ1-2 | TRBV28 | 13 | CASSLDRGNGYTF | TGTGCCAGCAGTCTCGACAGGGGGAATGGCTACACCTTC
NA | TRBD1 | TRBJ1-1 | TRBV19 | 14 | CASSIWAGGAEAFF | TGTGCCAGTAGTATTTGGGCAGGGGGAGCGGAAGCTTTCTTT
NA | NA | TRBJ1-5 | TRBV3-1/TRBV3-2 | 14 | CASSQGGTYQPQHF | TGTGCCAGCAGCCAAGGCGGCACCTATCAGCCCCAGCATTTT
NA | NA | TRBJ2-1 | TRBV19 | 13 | CASSSTLVTEQFF | TGTGCCAGTAGTTCTACCCTTGTGACTGAGCAGTTCTTC
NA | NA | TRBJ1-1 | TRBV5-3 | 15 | CARSLAVHADTEAFF | TGTGCCAGAAGCTTGGCGGTGCACGCCGACACTGAAGCTTTCTTT
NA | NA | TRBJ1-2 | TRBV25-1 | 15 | CASSAQGDYLYGYTF | TGTGCCAGCAGTGCACAGGGAGACTACCTCTATGGCTACACCTTC
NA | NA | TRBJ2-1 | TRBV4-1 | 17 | CASSQESRGGSYNEQFF | TGCGCCAGCAGCCAAGAATCACGGGGCGGCTCCTACAATGAGCAGTTCTTC
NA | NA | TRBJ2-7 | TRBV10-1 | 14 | CASSEGFFSYEQYF | TGCGCCAGCAGTGAGGGGTTTTTCTCCTACGAGCAGTACTTC
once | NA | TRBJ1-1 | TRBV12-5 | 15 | CASAFGGPLDTEAFF | TGTGCTAGTGCCTTTGGGGGGCCCTTGGACACTGAAGCTTTCTTT
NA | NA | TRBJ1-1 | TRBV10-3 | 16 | CAISESKSGWDTEAFF | TGTGCCATCAGTGAGTCGAAGTCGGGCTGGGACACTGAAGCTTTCTTT
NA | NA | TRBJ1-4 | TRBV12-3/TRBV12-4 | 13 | CASSLGQSEKLFF | TGTGCCAGCAGTTTAGGGCAGAGCGAAAAACTGTTTTTT
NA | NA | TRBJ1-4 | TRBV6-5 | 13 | CASSQDYNEKLFF | TGTGCCTCTTCCCAGGACTATAATGAAAAACTGTTTTTT
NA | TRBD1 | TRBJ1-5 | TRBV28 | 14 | CASGGGLGNQPQHF | TGTGCCAGCGGAGGGGGCCTGGGCAATCAGCCCCAGCATTTT
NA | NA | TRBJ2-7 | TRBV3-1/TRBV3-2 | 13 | CASSQDRTYEQYF | TGTGCCAGCAGCCAAGATCGTACCTACGAGCAGTACTTC
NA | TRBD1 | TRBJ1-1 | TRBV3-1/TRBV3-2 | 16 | CASSPSQGTGGSEAFF | TGTGCCAGCAGCCCCTCCCAAGGGACAGGGGGCTCTGAAGCTTTCTTT
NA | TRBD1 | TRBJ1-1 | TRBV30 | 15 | CAWILRDRGREVAFF | TGTGCCTGGATTCTTCGGGACAGGGGCCGCGAAGTAGCTTTCTTT
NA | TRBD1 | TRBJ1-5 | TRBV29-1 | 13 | CSVQGGGNQPQHF | TGCAGCGTTCAGGGGGGAGGCAATCAGCCCCAGCATTTT
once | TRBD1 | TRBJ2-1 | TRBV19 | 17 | CASSIWSGGAPYNEQFF | TGTGCCAGTAGTATATGGTCAGGGGGCGCCCCCTACAATGAGCAGTTCTTC
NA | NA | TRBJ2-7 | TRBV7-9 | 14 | CASTKTTSSYEQYF | TGTGCCAGCACCAAGACTACTAGCTCCTACGAGCAGTACTTC
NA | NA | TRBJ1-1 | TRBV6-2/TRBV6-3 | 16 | CASSFDHTRVATEAFF | TGTGCCAGCAGTTTCGATCATACCAGGGTTGCCACTGAAGCTTTCTTT
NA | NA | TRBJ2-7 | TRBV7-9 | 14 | CASSLDTGIREQYF | TGTGCCAGCAGCTTAGACACCGGGATACGAGAGCAGTACTTC
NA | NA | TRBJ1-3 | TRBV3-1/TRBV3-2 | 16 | CASSQIPRDSGNTIYF | TGTGCCAGCAGCCAAATACCAAGGGATTCCGGAAACACCATATATTTT
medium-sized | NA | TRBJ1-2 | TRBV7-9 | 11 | CASSLNYGYTF | TGTGCCAGCAGTCTGAACTATGGCTACACCTTC
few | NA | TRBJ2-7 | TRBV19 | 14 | CASSMVVDSYEQYF | TGTGCCAGTAGTATGGTGGTGGACTCCTACGAGCAGTACTTC
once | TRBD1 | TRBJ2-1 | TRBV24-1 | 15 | CATTSGTDFYNEQFF | TGTGCCACCACTTCCGGGACAGACTTCTACAATGAGCAGTTCTTC
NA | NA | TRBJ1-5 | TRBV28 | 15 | CASARGDGSNQPQHF | TGTGCCAGCGCCCGGGGGGACGGCAGTAATCAGCCCCAGCATTTT
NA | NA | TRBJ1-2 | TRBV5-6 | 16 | CASSLLARGIDYGYTF | TGTGCCAGCAGCTTGTTGGCCCGGGGGATAGACTATGGCTACACCTTC
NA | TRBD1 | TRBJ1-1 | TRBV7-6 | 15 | CASSPRTGEGTEAFF | TGTGCCAGCAGCCCGCGGACAGGGGAGGGCACTGAAGCTTTCTTT
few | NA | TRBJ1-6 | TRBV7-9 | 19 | CASSLVVGSHEVDNSPLHF | TGTGCCAGCAGCTTAGTGGTGGGCAGCCATGAGGTGGATAATTCACCCCTCCACTTT
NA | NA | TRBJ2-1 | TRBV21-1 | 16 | CASSMQGLPTYNEQFF | TGTGCCAGCAGCATGCAGGGACTCCCTACCTACAATGAGCAGTTCTTC
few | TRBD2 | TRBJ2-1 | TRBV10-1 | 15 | CASSDRASGYNEQFF | TGCGCCAGCAGTGATCGGGCTAGCGGCTACAATGAGCAGTTCTTC
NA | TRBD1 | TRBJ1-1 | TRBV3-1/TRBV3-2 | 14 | CASTTGTVNTEAFF | TGTGCCAGCACCACCGGGACAGTGAACACTGAAGCTTTCTTT
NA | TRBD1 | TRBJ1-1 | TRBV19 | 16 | CASHQWGQGRDTEAFF | TGTGCCAGTCACCAATGGGGACAGGGGAGGGACACTGAAGCTTTCTTT
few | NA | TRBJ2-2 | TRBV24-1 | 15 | CATSAAGTSTGELFF | TGTGCCACCAGTGCGGCAGGGACGAGCACCGGGGAGCTGTTTTTT
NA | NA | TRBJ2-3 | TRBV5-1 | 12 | CASSYLADTQYF | TGCGCCAGCAGCTATTTAGCAGATACGCAGTATTTT
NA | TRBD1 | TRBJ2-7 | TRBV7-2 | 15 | CASSEWTGGSGEQYF | TGTGCCAGCAGCGAGTGGACAGGGGGCTCTGGCGAGCAGTACTTC
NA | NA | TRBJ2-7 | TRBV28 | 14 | CASTQGGRSYEQYF | TGTGCCAGCACCCAGGGGGGTCGGTCCTACGAGCAGTACTTC
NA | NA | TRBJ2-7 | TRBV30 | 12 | CAWSQGPPEQYF | TGTGCCTGGAGCCAGGGACCGCCCGAGCAGTACTTC
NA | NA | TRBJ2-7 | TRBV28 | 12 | CASSSSNYEQYF | TGTGCCAGCAGTTCAAGCAACTACGAGCAGTACTTC
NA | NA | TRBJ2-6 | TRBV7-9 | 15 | CASSFGAAGANVLTF | TGTGCCAGCAGCTTCGGGGCGGCTGGGGCCAACGTCCTGACTTTC
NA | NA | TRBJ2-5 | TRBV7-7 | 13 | CASSSLNQETQYF | TGTGCTAGCAGCTCGTTGAATCAAGAGACCCAGTACTTC
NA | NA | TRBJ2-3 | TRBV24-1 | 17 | CATSDSEGRTRGDTQYF | TGTGCCACCAGTGATTCCGAGGGACGTACACGGGGAGATACGCAGTATTTT
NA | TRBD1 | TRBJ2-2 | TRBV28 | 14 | CASATTGRTGELFF | TGTGCCAGCGCGACGACAGGGCGCACCGGGGAGCTGTTTTTT
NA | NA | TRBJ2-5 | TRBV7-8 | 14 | CASSLTGTQETQYF | TGTGCCAGCAGCTTAACAGGGACCCAAGAGACCCAGTACTTC
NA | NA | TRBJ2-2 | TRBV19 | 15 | CASSMEGRATGELFF | TGTGCCAGTAGTATGGAAGGGCGGGCCACCGGGGAGCTGTTTTTT
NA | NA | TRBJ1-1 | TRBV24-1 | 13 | CATSDSGNTEAFF | TGTGCCACCAGTGACTCCGGGAACACTGAAGCTTTCTTT
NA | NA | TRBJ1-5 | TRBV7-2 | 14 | CASSPPDYNQPQHF | TGTGCCAGCAGCCCCCCTGACTACAATCAGCCCCAGCATTTT
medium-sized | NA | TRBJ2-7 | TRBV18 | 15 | CASSLDGGLSYEQYF | TGTGCCAGCTCACTCGATGGGGGACTTTCCTACGAGCAGTACTTC